Shown below are 24 T cell receptor beta chains from a single sample sequenced in a study of response to subunit inactivated influenza vaccine (dated by TCRdb to between 2017 and 2018). The library was prepared using RT-PCR. The sample was run on an Illumina HiSeq 2500. TCRdb's own reprocessing of the public reads used fastp at Q25 and MiXCR and kept productive beta chains. Entries are consolidated by CDR3 protein sequence, retaining the most common genes and DNA. Across this sample there are about 780,000 distinct CDR3 sequences, with 15% to 20% seen only once. The ten largest clones add up to about a tenth of the sample. The sample in question was PBMCs from blood, obtained roughly 5 days after vaccination. Receptors originate from a man aged 45-60 years who received an inactivated influenza vaccine. Donor details come from another sample of the same person, matched by shared clones.

The chain joins TRBV3-1 to TRBJ2-3, with D unresolved. CDR1 and CDR2 (germline): LGHDT, YNNKEL (reference sequence). The CDR3 loop spans 15 amino acids. V was trimmed by 3 bases and J by 5 bases, leaving 15 bases between them. The CDR3 coding sequence is TGTGCCAGCAGCCAGCCCGGTTTTTGGGGAGATACGCAGTATTTT. Protein sequence: CASSQPGFWGDTQYF.

This clonotype was counted a single time. The CDR3 DNA sequence: TGTGCTAGTGGTTTAGAACAGGGGGCGGCCAGCTCTGGAAACACCATATATTTT. The encoded protein is CASGLEQGAASSGNTIYF. The rearrangement links TRBV12-5 to TRBJ1-3, with 9 bases that match TRBD1. The germline V gene encodes CDR1 LGHNT and CDR2 FRNRAP. The length of the CDR3 is 18 residues. The ends lost 3 bases at V and 0 bases at J; junction bases unmatched: 9.

This clonotype was detected only a few times. J is TRBJ2-3 and V is TRBV7-2, with 7 positions matching TRBD1. From germline, CDR1 is SGHTA and CDR2 FQGNSA. The trim removed 5 bases at V and 14 bases at J, leaving 16 bases unmatched. The CDR3 extends over 14 amino acids. CDR3 loop: CASSRGGPGPGPYF. The CDR3 DNA sequence: TGTGCCAGCAGCCGAGGGGGCCCCGGTCCCGGTCCGTATTTT.

The chain has TRBV5-1 and TRBJ1-1; 7 nucleotides line up with TRBD1. Germline lookup yields CDR1 SGHRS and CDR2 YFSETQ. The CDR3 consists of 15 residues. Trimming removed 2 bases from V and 7 bases from J; junction bases left unmatched: 11. The CDR3 DNA follows: TGCGCCAGCAGCTTCAGACAGGGATTGAGCCTTGAAGCTTTCTTT. Protein sequence: CASSFRQGLSLEAFF. The complete variable domain, with remaining parts taken from reference TRBV5-1 and TRBJ1-1, reads KAGVTQTPRYLIKTRGQQVTLSCSPISGHRSVSWYQQTPGQGLQFLFEYFSETQRNKGNFPGRFSGRQFSNSRSEMNVSTLELGDSALYLCASSFRQGLSLEAFFGQGTRLTVV.

Points on this clonotype: Sequence at one end of the junction differs from germline and may be a read error. V usage is TRBV4-3 and J usage is TRBJ1-4, with D possibly TRBD1 on 5 matching bases. The CDR3 runs to 15 residues. From germline, CDR1 is LGHNA and CDR2 YSLEER. DNA for the CDR3: TGCGCCACCAGCCAAGACAGAGTTTGGGATGAAAAACTGTTTTTT. It encodes CATSQDRVWDEKLFF.

This clonotype was observed a few times. The J gene is TRBJ2-3, the V gene TRBV6-1; 7 bases line up with TRBD1. This CDR3 region has 16 residues. From germline, CDR1 is MNHNS and CDR2 SASEGT. V was pared by 4 bases and J by 3 bases, with 10 bases of the junction left unmatched. CDR3 residues: CASSGRDSSRTDTQYF. For the CDR3, the DNA is TGTGCCAGCAGTGGCCGGGACAGTTCTAGGACAGATACGCAGTATTTT.

This clonotype appeared many times. This rearrangement joins TRBV29-1 to TRBJ2-7; 12 nucleotides match TRBD2. This CDR3 spans 17 amino acids. Trimming at V came to 1 base and at J to 7 bases, leaving 14 bases not matched to a gene. The germline V gene has CDR1 SQVTM and CDR2 ANQGSEA. The DNA for the CDR3 is TGCAGCGTTGAAGGAATTGAGACTAGCGGGAGACCCAGGGAGCAGTACTTC. Its protein is CSVEGIETSGRPREQYF.

This clonotype came up a few times. The V and J genes are TRBV12-3 or TRBV12-4 and TRBJ2-1; 12 nucleotides match TRBD2. The CDR3 sequence is 14 residues long. V gave up 7 bases and J gave up 4 bases; unmatched junction bases: 2. For the CDR3, the DNA is TGTGCCAGCACCGGGACTAGCGGGTACAATGAGCAGTTCTTC. Translating gives CASTGTSGYNEQFF.

CDR3 bases: TGTGCCAGCAGTTCACTTGTCGGGGAGCTGTTTTTT. This gives the protein CASSSLVGELFF. This chain connects TRBV27 to TRBJ2-2, with no clear D. CDR3 length equals 12 residues. Germline assignment: CDR1 MNHEY and CDR2 SMNVEV (reference sequence). The V end lost 4 bases, the J end lost 7 bases, and 7 bases lay between the germline ends.

The V gene is TRBV20-1, the J gene TRBJ2-5; D may be TRBD1 (5 bases). This CDR3 is 13 amino acids long. Trimming removed 7 bases at V and 4 bases at J, with 16 bases between. Per the germline V gene, CDR1 is DFQATT and CDR2 is SNEGSKA (reference sequence). CDR3 in amino acids: CSGTDSPPETQYF. The CDR3 bases are TGCAGTGGCACTGACAGTCCTCCAGAGACCCAGTACTTC.

This clonotype turned up a few times. J is TRBJ1-1 and V is TRBV20-1, with 7 bases that match TRBD1. Germline assignment: CDR1 DFQATT and CDR2 SNEGSKA (reference sequence). This CDR3 is 12 amino acids long. Trimming took 4 bases from V and 5 from J; bases not matched to a gene: 4. This CDR3 is CSATDRATEAFF. As DNA, the CDR3 is TGCAGTGCTACCGACAGGGCTACTGAAGCTTTCTTT.

V and J are TRBV11-2 and TRBJ2-2, with D possibly matching TRBD1 (5 bases). Germline CDR1 and CDR2: SGHAT and FQNNGV. The V end lost 5 bases, the J end lost 7 bases, and 14 bases lay between the germline ends. The CDR3 runs 14 residues. CDR3 protein: CASSRIQGDGELFF. The CDR3 bases are TGTGCCAGCAGCCGAATCCAGGGTGACGGGGAGCTGTTTTTT.

This clonotype has more than one count but fewer than ten. The CDR3 DNA reads as TGCAGTGCTAGGAGGGGGACAGACAGCAATCAGCCCCAGCATTTT. Protein sequence: CSARRGTDSNQPQHF. The gene calls are TRBV20-1 and TRBJ1-5; 7 bases agree with TRBD1. CDR3 length: 15 amino acids. Germline-derived CDR1 and CDR2 are DFQATT and SNEGSKA (reference sequence). V shed 3 bases and J 1 base; nucleotides not matched to a gene: 6.

This clonotype appeared a few times. This chain uses TRBV30 with TRBJ2-1, with TRBD2 identical over 9 bases. This CDR3 is built from 19 residues. V lost 0 bases to trimming and J lost 9 bases; unmatched junction nucleotides: 21. CDR1 and CDR2 from the germline V gene are GTSNPN and SVGIG (reference sequence). CDR3 region: CAWSVLRTLAGVRGSEQFF. The CDR3 DNA reads as TGTGCCTGGAGTGTCCTTAGAACCTTAGCGGGAGTGCGGGGCAGTGAGCAGTTCTTC.

This clonotype was counted a single time. V and J are TRBV24-1 and TRBJ2-3; TRBD2 is a possible D gene (6 bases). Trimming cost V 0 bases and J 6 bases, with 12 bases left between them. Germline V CDR1 and CDR2: KGHDR, SFDVKD. The CDR3 has 15 amino acids. The chain's CDR3 is CATSDLGGDEDTQYF. DNA of the CDR3: TGTGCCACCAGTGATTTGGGCGGGGATGAGGATACGCAGTATTTT.

The sample holds a few counts of this clonotype. J is TRBJ2-3 and V is TRBV10-3; D not resolved. CDR1 and CDR2 (germline): ENHRY, SYGVKD. V was trimmed by 1 base and J by 2 bases, leaving 16 bases between them. CDR3 size: 17 residues. For the CDR3, the DNA is TGTGCCATCAGTGAGTTGGGCAGCCTCGCCACCACAGATACGCAGTATTTT. This sequence encodes CAISELGSLATTDTQYF.

This clonotype has a handful of counts. The rearrangement links TRBV20-1 to TRBJ2-1, with 9 nucleotides matching TRBD2. The CDR3 is made up of 15 amino acids. Germline-derived CDR1 and CDR2 are DFQATT and SNEGSKA (reference sequence). V gave up 2 bases and J gave up 4 bases; unmatched junction bases: 6. CDR3 loop: CSARPRSGRYNEQFF. Written as DNA, the CDR3 is TGCAGTGCTAGACCCAGGAGCGGGAGGTACAATGAGCAGTTCTTC.

The chain's CDR3 is CAISESASGGVSYEQYF. The CDR3 nucleotides are TGTGCCATCAGTGAGTCGGCTAGCGGGGGGGTGTCCTACGAGCAGTACTTC. The chain combines TRBV10-3 with TRBJ2-7; TRBD2 aligns across 12 bases. Germline lookup yields CDR1 ENHRY and CDR2 SYGVKD. The CDR3 is 17 residues long. The V segment lost 0 bases and the J segment 1 base; nucleotides outside the gene matches: 4.

This clonotype was seen a few times. The rearrangement links TRBV10-3 to TRBJ2-1; 11 bases are shared with TRBD2. V lost 6 bases to trimming and J lost 9 bases; unmatched junction nucleotides: 7. From germline, CDR1 is ENHRY and CDR2 SYGVKD. CDR3 length equals 14 residues. The chain's CDR3 is CAIRSSGGEFEQFF. Written as DNA, the CDR3 is TGTGCCATCAGGAGTAGCGGGGGGGAGTTTGAGCAGTTCTTC.

This clonotype has just a few counts. The V gene is TRBV20-1, the J gene TRBJ2-1, with TRBD1 as a possible D gene (5 bases). In germline, CDR1 is DFQATT, CDR2 SNEGSKA (reference sequence). This CDR3 has 15 residues. The ends were cut back, 0 bases at V and 2 bases at J, with 11 bases in the middle. This CDR3 is CSARDPGRAYNEQFF. The CDR3 DNA follows: TGCAGTGCTAGAGATCCCGGCAGGGCCTACAATGAGCAGTTCTTC.

The table lists this clonotype with a few counts. The chain recombines TRBV12-3 or TRBV12-4 with TRBJ2-7; 8 positions match TRBD2. This CDR3 is 14 amino acids long. The V segment lost 7 bases and the J segment 1 base; nucleotides outside the gene matches: 6. The CDR3 loop is CASKIGGVSYEQYF. The CDR3, as DNA: TGTGCCAGCAAAATCGGGGGGGTATCCTACGAGCAGTACTTC.

This rearrangement joins TRBV7-2 to TRBJ2-7; D gene uncertain. Germline-derived CDR1 and CDR2 are SGHTA and FQGNSA. This CDR3 is built from 17 residues. With 5 bases removed from V and 7 bases from J, the gap between germline ends came to 27 bases. The CDR3 is CASSPRSLRAVLGEQYF. The CDR3 region has the DNA TGTGCCAGCAGCCCCCGATCCCTCCGGGCCGTCCTTGGGGAGCAGTACTTC.

A remark on this clonotype: A read error may explain this, as a much larger clone is one base away. J is TRBJ1-6 and V is TRBV3-1, with no clear D. V was trimmed by 6 bases and J by 2 bases, leaving 11 bases between them. Germline V gene lookup returns CDR1 LGHDT and CDR2 YNNKEL (reference sequence). The CDR3 covers 15 residues. As DNA, the CDR3 is TGTGCCAGCAGAGCAACATGGGCCTATAATTCACCCCTCCACTTT. This sequence encodes CASRATWAYNSPLHF.

In its sample, this clonotype was seen a few times. The V gene is TRBV29-1, the J gene TRBJ2-7, with 7 bases aligning to TRBD2. CDR1 is SQVTM, CDR2 ANQGSEA, per germline. V lost 3 bases and J lost 4; bases outside the gene matches: 3. The CDR3 extends over 12 amino acids. The CDR3: CSVESSGYEQYF. For the CDR3, the DNA is TGCAGCGTTGAGTCTAGCGGATACGAGCAGTACTTC.